Presented here are 17 T cell receptor beta chains from one specimen sequenced in a study of T cell changes during pregnancy in multiple sclerosis. Produced via immunoSEQ multiplex PCR; TCRdb's table is partial and in-frame only. The sample comprises some 50,000 clones, roughly nine tenths of which are singletons, and 0.2% rests with the top ten. This sample comprised CD4+ T cells from peripheral blood mononuclear cells, obtained in the second trimester of pregnancy. The source is a female donor with multiple sclerosis, enrolled in a pregnancy study.

The chain employs TRBV29-1 and TRBJ1-1; 7 nucleotides line up with TRBD1. Germline lookup yields CDR1 SQVTM and CDR2 ANQGSEA. This CDR3 is built from 13 residues. V lost 3 bases to trimming and J lost 3 bases; unmatched junction nucleotides: 4. CDR3 protein: CSVEQGGYTEAFF. CDR3 nucleotides: TGCAGCGTTGAGCAGGGGGGTTACACTGAAGCTTTCTTT.

The chain couples TRBV19 to TRBJ1-5; D remains ambiguous. Trimming stripped 5 bases from V and 0 bases from J, with 11 bases between. Germline CDR1 LNHDA, CDR2 SQIVND (reference sequence). The length of the CDR3 is 15 residues. The CDR3 DNA follows: TGTGCCAGTAGTTCCAGCCACTATAGCAATCAGCCCCAGCATTTT. It yields the protein CASSSSHYSNQPQHF.

This chain connects TRBV19 to TRBJ1-5; D is perhaps TRBD1 (6 bases). Trimming shortened V by 4 bases and J by 7 bases, and 14 bases separated the two germline ends. The CDR3 is 14 amino acids. Germline CDR1 is LNHDA and CDR2 is SQIVND (reference sequence). The CDR3 DNA reads TGTGCCAGTAGTACAACAGGGACGGGCCAGCCCCAGCATTTT. Translating gives CASSTTGTGQPQHF.

V gene TRBV6-6 combines with J gene TRBJ2-7, with TRBD1 matching 7 bases. The CDR3 runs to 16 residues. Germline-derived CDR1 and CDR2 are MNHNY and SVGAGI (reference sequence). V lost 4 bases, J lost 0 bases, and 9 bases stayed unmatched. CDR3 sequence: CASSSRRQGVSYEQYF. The CDR3 DNA reads TGTGCCAGCAGTTCCCGGCGCCAGGGGGTCTCCTACGAGCAGTACTTC.

The chain is built from TRBV29-1 and TRBJ1-2; tentatively, D is TRBD1 (5 bases). The germline CDR1 and CDR2 sequences are SQVTM and ANQGSEA. The CDR3 totals 11 residues. Trimming took 7 bases from V and 7 from J, leaving 13 bases between them. In nucleotides, the CDR3 is TGCAGCGCTATGATAGGGGTTGGCTACACCTTC. Residues: CSAMIGVGYTF.

This rearrangement joins TRBV5-1 to TRBJ2-7; a possible D gene is TRBD1 (5 bases). Germline CDR1 is SGHRS and CDR2 is YFSETQ. The length of the CDR3 is 13 residues. The V and J ends lost 4 bases and 6 bases respectively, with 14 bases between them. The CDR3 DNA reads TGCGCCAGCAGCCCCCACGTGGGGCGCGAGCAGTACTTC. This codes for CASSPHVGREQYF.

V is TRBV5-1 and J is TRBJ1-2, with D unclear. Germline lookup yields CDR1 SGHRS and CDR2 YFSETQ. The CDR3 sequence is 15 residues long. Trimming left V 2 bases short and J 4 bases short, with 15 bases between. For the CDR3, the DNA is TGCGCCAGCAGCTTTTCTGAGGCACCGGCCTATGGCTACACCTTC. Encoded protein: CASSFSEAPAYGYTF.

The DNA for the CDR3 is TGTGCCAGCTCTCCAACAGGGGGGGTCTTGAGCACTGAAGCTTTCTTT. Encoded protein: CASSPTGGVLSTEAFF. The chain uses TRBV18 and TRBJ1-1; 8 bases map to TRBD1. V was pared by 6 bases and J by 4 bases, with 13 bases of the junction left unmatched. The CDR3 spans 16 residues. Germline CDR1 KGHSH, CDR2 LQKENI.

This clone occurred once. The chain links TRBV9 to TRBJ1-6; TRBD1 matches at 8 bases. After removal of 4 bases from V and 10 bases from J, the junction contained 7 bases not matched to a gene. Germline-derived CDR1 and CDR2 are SGDLS and YYNGEE. The CDR3 totals 14 residues. CDR3: CASSLGTGGSPLHF. The DNA of the CDR3 is TGTGCCAGCAGCTTAGGGACAGGAGGGTCACCCCTCCACTTT.

The genes are TRBV6-5 and TRBJ2-7, with D perhaps TRBD2 (6 bases). Germline V gene lookup returns CDR1 MNHEY and CDR2 SVGAGI. The V end lost 6 bases, the J end lost 2 bases, and 11 bases lay between the germline ends. This CDR3 contains 13 residues. The CDR3 DNA reads TGTGCCAGCAGCCCGGGGGTCCCCTACGAGCAGTACTTC. It yields the protein CASSPGVPYEQYF.

The chain carries TRBV2 and TRBJ1-1, with D unclear. From germline, CDR1 is SNHLY and CDR2 FYNNEI. V was shortened by 6 bases and J by 1 base, with 12 bases between the two germline ends. The CDR3 has 14 residues. This CDR3 is CASRRERGNTEAFF. CDR3 sequence (DNA): TGTGCCAGCAGACGGGAACGGGGGAACACTGAAGCTTTCTTT. The entire variable domain, with the rest obtained from reference TRBV2 and TRBJ1-1, is as follows: EPEVTQTPSHQVTQMGQEVILRCVPISNHLYFYWYRQILGQKVEFLVSFYNNEISEKSEIFDDQFSVERPDGSNFTLKIRSTKLEDSAMYFCASRRERGNTEAFFGQGTRLTVV.

The CDR3 spells CASSVRSIPGELFF. The CDR3 nucleotides are TGTGCCAGCAGCGTACGGTCTATCCCCGGGGAGCTGTTTTTT. This chain links TRBV9 with TRBJ2-2; D ambiguous. V lost 1 base to trimming and J lost 6 bases, with 10 bases between them. The CDR3 is made up of 14 amino acids. CDR1 and CDR2 (germline): SGDLS, YYNGEE.

This chain joins TRBV4-2 and TRBJ1-1; 9 nucleotides align to TRBD1. J gave up 5 bases and V 2 bases, and 9 bases lay outside the gene matches. CDR3 length: 16 residues. Germline lookup yields CDR1 LGHNA and CDR2 YNFKEQ. The CDR3 loop is CASSQSSRTGVTEAFF. The CDR3 nucleotides read TGTGCCAGCAGCCAATCGTCTCGGACAGGGGTTACTGAAGCTTTCTTT.

This clone was detected only once. The chain combines TRBV5-4 with TRBJ1-1; tentative D call: TRBD1 (6 bases). This CDR3 has 14 amino acids. Germline CDR1 and CDR2: SGHNT and YYREEE (reference sequence). The V and J ends lost 5 bases and 5 bases respectively, with 16 bases between them. The DNA for the CDR3 is TGTGCCAGCAGACCATTAGGGGGGGGGACTGAAGCTTTCTTT. Its translation is CASRPLGGGTEAFF.

A single count supports this clone. In nucleotides, the CDR3 is TGTGCCAGTAGTATAGACAACACCCAGGAGACCCAGTACTTC. Translated, it gives CASSIDNTQETQYF. The V gene is TRBV19, the J gene TRBJ2-5, with unresolved D. The CDR3 length is 14 residues. Trimming left V 0 bases short and J 5 bases short, with 10 bases between. Germline CDR1 reads LNHDA; CDR2 reads SQIVND (reference sequence).

V is TRBV6-1 and J is TRBJ1-4; 7 bases agree with TRBD1. After removal of 5 bases from V and 8 bases from J, the junction contained 8 bases not matched to a gene. Germline CDR1 and CDR2: MNHNS and SASEGT. CDR3 size: 14 residues. The CDR3 nucleotides read TGTGCCAGCAGTTATGACAGGGTCGTGGAAAAACTGTTTTTT. It specifies CASSYDRVVEKLFF.

The chain recombines TRBV7-9 with TRBJ2-2, with TRBD2 matching over 10 bases. Germline-derived CDR1 and CDR2 are SEHNR and FQNEAQ (reference sequence). Trimming removed 3 bases from V and 4 bases from J; junction bases left unmatched: 2. There are 15 residues in the CDR3. Written as DNA, the CDR3 is TGTGCCAGCAGCTTTGGGACTAGCGCCACCGGGGAGCTGTTTTTT. It encodes CASSFGTSATGELFF.